The clone carrying this T cell receptor beta chain is a singleton in its sample. In the original processing: It was from reference gene primer amplification that nucleated cell counts were estimated. TCRdb's table, derived via immunoSEQ multiplex PCR, lists solely in-frame clones and lacks some. V and J calls and clone size follow that table, whereas D and trimming were derived from the DNA. Of about 130,000 clones in the sample, over 85% are singletons; the top ten hold over 3.5%. Germline V gene lookup returns CDR1 MNHEY and CDR2 SMNVEV (reference sequence). CDR3 length: 13 residues. With 5 bases removed from V and 0 bases from J, the gap between germline ends came to 8 bases. The data derive from a study of blood T cell repertoires in COVID-19. About the study: COVID-19 samples collected from the United States, Italy and Spain covered acute and convalescent phases. T cells, B-cell-depleted T cells, or PBMCs supplied cDNA or gDNA.

The TCR sequence derives from a man aged 50 or older with active COVID-19. The sequencing input was peripheral blood. The rearrangement joins TRBV27 to TRBJ2-7; D call uncertain. This chain's CDR3 is CASSSRPSYEQYF. The CDR3 nucleotides read TGTGCCAGCAGTAGCCGTCCCTCCTACGAGCAGTACTTC.